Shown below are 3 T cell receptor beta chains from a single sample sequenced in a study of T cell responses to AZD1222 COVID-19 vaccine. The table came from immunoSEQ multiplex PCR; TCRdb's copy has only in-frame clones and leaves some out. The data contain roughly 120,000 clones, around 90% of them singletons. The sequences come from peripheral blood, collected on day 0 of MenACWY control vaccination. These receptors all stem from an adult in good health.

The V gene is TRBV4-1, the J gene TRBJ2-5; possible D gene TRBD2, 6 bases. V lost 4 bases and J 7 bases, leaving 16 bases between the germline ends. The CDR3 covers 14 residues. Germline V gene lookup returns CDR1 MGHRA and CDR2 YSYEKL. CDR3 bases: TGCGCCAGCAGCCCCGGGACGGGGGAGTGGACCCAGTACTTC. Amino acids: CASSPGTGEWTQYF.

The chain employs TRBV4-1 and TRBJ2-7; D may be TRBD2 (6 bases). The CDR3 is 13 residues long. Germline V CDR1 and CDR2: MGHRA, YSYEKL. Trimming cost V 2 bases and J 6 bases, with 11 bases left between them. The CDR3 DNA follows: TGCGCCAGCAGCCAACCGGGGGTGGCCGAGCAGTACTTC. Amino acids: CASSQPGVAEQYF.

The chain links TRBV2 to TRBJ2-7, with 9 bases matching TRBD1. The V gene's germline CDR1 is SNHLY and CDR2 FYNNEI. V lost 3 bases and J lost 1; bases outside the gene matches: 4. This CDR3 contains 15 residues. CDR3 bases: TGTGCCAGCAGTGAGGGACAGGGTCGATCCTACGAGCAGTACTTC. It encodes CASSEGQGRSYEQYF.